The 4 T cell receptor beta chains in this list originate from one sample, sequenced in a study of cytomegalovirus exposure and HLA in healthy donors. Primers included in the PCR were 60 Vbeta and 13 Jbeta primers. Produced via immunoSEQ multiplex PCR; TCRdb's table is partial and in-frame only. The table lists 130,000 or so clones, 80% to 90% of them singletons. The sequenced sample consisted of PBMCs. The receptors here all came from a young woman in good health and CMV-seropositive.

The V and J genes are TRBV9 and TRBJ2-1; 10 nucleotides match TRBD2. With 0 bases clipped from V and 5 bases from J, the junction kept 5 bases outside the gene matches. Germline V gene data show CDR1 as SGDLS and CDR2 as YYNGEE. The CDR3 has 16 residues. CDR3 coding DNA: TGTGCCAGCAGCGTAGTAGCCCTAGCGGGAGACAATGAGCAGTTCTTC. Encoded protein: CASSVVALAGDNEQFF.

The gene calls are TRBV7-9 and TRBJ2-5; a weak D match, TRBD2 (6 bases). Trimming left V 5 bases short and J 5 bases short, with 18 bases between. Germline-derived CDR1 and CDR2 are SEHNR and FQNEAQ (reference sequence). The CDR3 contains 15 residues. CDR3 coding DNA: TGTGCCAGCAGCGTCACCTCCGGGACTTTGGAGACCCAGTACTTC. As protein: CASSVTSGTLETQYF.

The CDR3 protein is CASSTGTDTQYF. Written as DNA, the CDR3 is TGTGCCAGCAGCACAGGCACAGATACGCAGTATTTT. The chain is built from TRBV11-2 and TRBJ2-3; D not resolved. From germline, CDR1 is SGHAT and CDR2 FQNNGV. Trimming shortened V by 5 bases and J by 1 base, and 4 bases separated the two germline ends. CDR3 length equals 12 residues.

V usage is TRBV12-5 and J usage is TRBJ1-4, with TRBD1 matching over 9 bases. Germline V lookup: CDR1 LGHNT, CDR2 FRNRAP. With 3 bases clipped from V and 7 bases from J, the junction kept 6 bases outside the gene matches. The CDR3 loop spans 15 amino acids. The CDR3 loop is CASGFAGTGPEKLFF. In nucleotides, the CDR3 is TGTGCTAGTGGTTTCGCCGGGACAGGGCCTGAAAAACTGTTTTTT.